The entry below describes one TCR beta chain. It lacks a known antigen. Qualities for individual bases were not recorded, and no much larger clone is one base off. Peripheral blood CD8+ and CD4+ T cells from healthy donors, Susac syndrome patients and multiple sclerosis patients were profiled by high-throughput TCR beta sequencing. The multiple sclerosis controls were treatment-naive patients whose relapsing-remitting disease, either stable or active, fulfilled the revised McDonald criteria. Bulk CD8+ and CD4+ T cells were purified magnetically by negative isolation, whereas CD8+ TEMRA cells were enriched by FACS. Blood was drawn into EDTA tubes, processed within 24 hours, and PBMCs were isolated by density gradient centrifugation. PBMCs intended for TCR sequencing were frozen in liquid nitrogen and were later thawed in a 37 degrees C water bath. The sorted or isolated CD4+, CD8+ and CD8+ TEMRA cells reached a purity of at least 90%.

This sample is drawn from a study of CD8 T cells in Susac syndrome (dated by TCRdb to about 2019). About the full investigation: Whether CD8+ T cell activation and differentiation in Susac syndrome was antigen driven was tested using repertoire sequencing. Clonality of the CD8+ T cell repertoire was compared between about a dozen healthy donors, roughly 14 Susac syndrome patients and 15 multiple sclerosis patients.

RNA was extracted using the RNeasy kit, and roughly 0.5 to 1 microgram was reverse transcribed with random hexamers. The immunoSEQ multiplex PCR assay, covering 54 Vbeta and 13 Jbeta segments, was used to amplify TCR beta CDR3 regions. PCR amplification bias was corrected by using a synthetic template baseline for primer optimization and computational correction. The authors processed their data as follows. Reads were annotated to V, D and J genes per IMGT and analyzed with immunoSEQ Analyzer, keeping only productive sequences. Clonality was calculated as one minus the Shannon entropy normalized by log2 of the number of productive unique sequences. Public and private clones were assessed among the 100 most prevalent clones of each patient and control. Clones were defined as Susac-specific if absent from the healthy and MS cohorts, from 1052 published viral clones and from other ImmuneACCESS disease sequences. TCRdb reprocessing: public reads trimmed at Q25 with fastp, clones called with MiXCR, in-frame beta chains kept. Under each unique CDR3 protein, matching rows form one entry showing the most common genes and DNA. For this entry, the V and J calls and clone size follow TCRdb and not the study's own pipeline. Here the sample has almost 450,000 distinct CDR3 sequences; around 85% occur a single time. Clones ranked in the top ten supply approximately 0.12% of the sample.

What the study reported, not specific to this receptor: The number of individuals in the TCR sequencing and HLA analysis was recognized as being relatively small.

V was cut back by 7 bases and J by 5 bases, leaving a gap of 15 bases between them. From the cysteine through the phenylalanine, the CDR3 covers 13 amino acids. The DNA shown is the 39-base CDR3, in frame from base 1. The clonotype comes from a human donor with multiple sclerosis. Sequenced input: CD8+ T cells from PBMCs. This receptor chain uses TRBV12-3 or TRBV12-4 and TRBJ2-7; the D region may be TRBD1 or TRBD2, each matching 6 bases equally. The CDR3: CASTQGRLDEQYF. The bases are TGTGCCAGCACCCAGGGGAGGCTTGACGAGCAGTACTTC.